Given below is one TCR beta chain in context. CDR1 LNHDA and CDR2 SQIVND come from the germline V gene (reference sequence). V lost 5 bases and J lost 0, with 11 bases in between. The CDR3 is 15 residues long. The sample originates from a study of blood T cell repertoires in COVID-19. Study-wide background: T cells, B-cell-depleted T cells, or PBMCs supplied cDNA or gDNA.

In the authors' methods: Estimated nucleated cell counts came from reference gene primer amplification. Some clones are missing from TCRdb's copy, which holds only in-frame ones; the method was immunoSEQ multiplex PCR. Clonal size and the V and J genes are those of that table, whereas D and trimming came from the DNA. The sample yields 350,000 to 400,000 clones, roughly 91% seen once. Symptom resolution, clearance, or two negative PCRs marked the recovered donors of Cohort 3. This sequence joins TRBV19 and TRBJ1-3; D gene ambiguous. The origin of this receptor is a woman in her twenties or thirties who had recovered from COVID-19. Sequences were obtained from PBMCs or T cells enriched from blood (not recorded which). The CDR3: CASSVTASSGNTIYF. The CDR3 bases are TGTGCCAGTAGTGTCACAGCATCCTCTGGAAACACCATATATTTT.